A selection of T cell receptor beta chains follows, all from one sample in a study of blood T cells in healthy people across ages. Each CDR3 protein gets one entry after TCRdb re-called the 5' RACE reads with MiXCR. The sample includes about 760,000 distinct CDR3 sequences, around a quarter of them seen just once. These data are also associated with another study on T cells of mothers and their children.

The sample taken for sequencing was blood. These receptors were collected from a boy aged 5-17 years in good health. The CDR3 runs from the conserved cysteine through the conserved F or W. A D gene is named only where the DNA matches it firmly. Clone size is shown for a subset of rows, as once, few, many or a class of expanded clone.

d_call j_call v_call clone_size cdr3_aa cdr3_nt
TRBD1 TRBJ2-2 TRBV6-4 NA CASSDSWTGGTGELFF TGTGCCAGCAGTGACTCGTGGACAGGGGGCACCGGGGAGCTGTTTTTT
NA TRBJ2-1 TRBV11-3 few CASSAGHEQFF TGTGCCAGCAGCGCCGGGCATGAGCAGTTCTTC
NA TRBJ2-3 TRBV5-5 NA CASSPRSGSTDTQYF TGTGCCAGCAGCCCACGTAGCGGAAGCACAGATACGCAGTATTTT
NA TRBJ2-7 TRBV29-1 NA CSVSNSYEQYF TGCAGCGTCTCAAATTCCTACGAGCAGTACTTC
NA TRBJ1-5 TRBV20-1 NA CSARDSRKISYQPQHF TGCAGTGCTAGAGATTCGAGGAAAATAAGCTATCAGCCCCAGCATTTT
TRBD2 TRBJ2-5 TRBV5-1 few CASSIGASGGPWETQYF TGCGCCAGCAGCATTGGCGCTAGCGGGGGCCCCTGGGAGACCCAGTACTTC
NA TRBJ1-4 TRBV6-6 NA CASSSGDEEKLFF TGTGCCAGCAGCTCAGGGGATGAAGAAAAACTGTTTTTT
NA TRBJ2-3 TRBV3-1 few CASSQESFTDTQYF TGTGCCAGCAGCCAAGAGTCCTTCACAGATACGCAGTATTTT
NA TRBJ2-5 TRBV29-1 NA CSVVQVMETQYF TGCAGCGTTGTACAGGTGATGGAGACCCAGTACTTC
NA TRBJ1-3 TRBV5-1 NA CASSLAGPSEVDTIYF TGCGCCAGCAGCTTGGCCGGACCTTCCGAGGTGGACACCATATATTTT
NA TRBJ2-4 TRBV28 NA CASSLFAPIAKNIQYF TGTGCCAGCAGTTTATTTGCTCCTATAGCCAAAAACATTCAGTACTTC
NA TRBJ1-6 TRBV5-1 few CASSLAGEDNSPLHF TGCGCCAGCAGCTTAGCAGGGGAGGATAATTCACCCCTCCACTTT
NA TRBJ1-1 TRBV20-1 once CSAARDRNTEAFF TGCAGTGCTGCAAGAGACAGGAACACTGAAGCTTTCTTT
NA TRBJ2-3 TRBV14 NA CASSQDGGYSTDTQYF TGTGCCAGCAGCCAAGACGGCGGGTACAGCACAGATACGCAGTATTTT
NA TRBJ1-1 TRBV9 NA CASSAGDSHTEAFF TGTGCCAGCAGCGCTGGGGACTCTCACACTGAAGCTTTCTTT
NA TRBJ1-1 TRBV7-9 NA CASRDRDTVTEAFF TGTGCCAGTAGAGACCGGGACACAGTTACTGAAGCTTTCTTT
NA TRBJ2-3 TRBV7-2 many CASSLASREDTQYF TGTGCCAGCAGCTTAGCGTCTCGCGAAGATACGCAGTATTTT
NA TRBJ2-7 TRBV25-1 few CASSESLGGAEQYF TGTGCCAGCAGTGAATCCTTAGGGGGGGCCGAGCAGTACTTC
NA TRBJ2-2 TRBV12-3/TRBV12-4 few CASSLAQAPNTGELFF TGTGCCAGCAGTTTAGCCCAAGCACCGAACACCGGGGAGCTGTTTTTT
NA TRBJ2-1 TRBV9 NA CASSPTAGTNNEQFF TGTGCCAGCAGCCCTACAGCCGGGACCAACAATGAGCAGTTCTTC
NA TRBJ1-2 TRBV15 few CATRRFTVANYGYTF TGTGCCACCAGGAGGTTCACGGTAGCTAACTATGGCTACACCTTC
NA TRBJ2-5 TRBV5-5 NA CASRFGLRETQYF TGTGCCAGCAGGTTCGGCCTTAGGGAGACCCAGTACTTC
TRBD1 TRBJ2-3 TRBV6-5 NA CASSYGTGRSTDTQYF TGTGCCAGCAGTTATGGGACAGGGAGAAGCACAGATACGCAGTATTTT
TRBD1 TRBJ2-1 TRBV29-1 few CSVAGGFDNEQFF TGCAGCGTCGCAGGGGGCTTCGACAATGAGCAGTTCTTC
NA TRBJ1-3 TRBV29-1 few CSVGSGEGSRNTIYF TGCAGCGTTGGGAGCGGGGAAGGATCAAGGAACACCATATATTTT
NA TRBJ2-4 TRBV6-2/TRBV6-3 NA CASRTGEQIQYF TGTGCCAGCCGCACGGGGGAACAAATTCAATACTTC
NA TRBJ2-7 TRBV7-7 few CASSSQISGEQYF TGTGCTAGCAGCTCACAGATTTCGGGCGAGCAGTACTTC
NA TRBJ1-1 TRBV20-1 NA CSAKGDLHTEAFF TGCAGTGCTAAAGGGGACCTTCACACTGAAGCTTTCTTT
NA TRBJ2-7 TRBV3-1 few CASSQTPHEQYF TGTGCCAGCAGCCAAACTCCCCACGAGCAGTACTTC
NA TRBJ2-1 TRBV28 NA CASRKSGSYNEQFF TGTGCCAGCAGGAAGTCGGGGTCCTACAATGAGCAGTTCTTC
TRBD1 TRBJ2-7 TRBV29-1 few CGVGTGLSYEQYF TGCGGCGTGGGGACAGGGCTCTCCTACGAGCAGTACTTC
NA TRBJ1-4 TRBV4-1 NA CASSQPGDNEKLFF TGCGCCAGCAGCCAACCGGGAGATAATGAAAAACTGTTTTTT